Listed below are T cell receptor beta chains from one sample, sequenced in a study of CXCR3-negative and CXCR3-positive naive CD8 T cells. TCRdb derives one entry per CDR3 protein from the 5' RACE reads, leaving out DNA. The sample's table shows about 130,000 distinct CDR3 sequences. The source material was naive CXCR3- CD8+ T cells from blood. The origin of the receptors is a human donor in good health. Some clones in this sample may be carry-over from other donors' samples. Both conserved end residues are part of each CDR3.

V: TRBV20-1; J: TRBJ2-7; CDR3: CSALRTGYEQYF
V: TRBV11-2; J: TRBJ2-7; CDR3: CASSLRSVGGYSYEQYF
V: TRBV28; J: TRBJ2-4; CDR3: CASSFGTDLAKNIQYF
V: TRBV7-6; J: TRBJ1-3; CDR3: CASSPGWDRDSGNTIYF
V: TRBV7-9; J: TRBJ2-3; CDR3: CASSLQEGWDTQYF
V: TRBV4-1; J: TRBJ2-7; CDR3: CASSQGVEYYEQYF
V: TRBV12-3/TRBV12-4; J: TRBJ2-3; CDR3: CASTGGKGATDTQYF
V: TRBV3-1; J: TRBJ2-1; CDR3: CASSQWRDEQFF
V: TRBV12-3/TRBV12-4; J: TRBJ2-2; CDR3: CASSPTSRENTGELFF
V: TRBV7-9; J: TRBJ2-4; CDR3: CASSPEGGRDIQYF
V: TRBV7-8; J: TRBJ2-7; CDR3: CASSPRGKASGSSYEQYF
V: TRBV7-9; J: TRBJ2-3; CDR3: CASSPIAGNTDTQYF
V: TRBV28; J: TRBJ1-1; CDR3: CASSLYKSYPEAFF
V: TRBV5-1; J: TRBJ2-2; CDR3: CASSLSGGLTGELFF
V: TRBV4-3; J: TRBJ2-3; CDR3: CASGQDLGGQSTGTQYF
V: TRBV7-9; J: TRBJ2-7; CDR3: CASSPSSPGLAGWEQYF
V: TRBV5-1; J: TRBJ2-7; CDR3: CASRHEGAPSSYEQYF
V: TRBV6-5; J: TRBJ1-1; CDR3: CASSPWKARNTEAFF
V: TRBV28; J: TRBJ1-5; CDR3: CASSRTSNQPQHF
V: TRBV5-4; J: TRBJ2-7; CDR3: CASSLDGDEQYF
V: TRBV6-6; J: TRBJ2-1; CDR3: CASSYSSDEQFF
V: TRBV20-1; J: TRBJ2-1; CDR3: CSASGGGSSYNEQFF
V: TRBV12-3/TRBV12-4; J: TRBJ2-3; CDR3: CASSDTTDTQYF
V: TRBV7-7; J: TRBJ2-1; CDR3: CASSASGSEQFF
V: TRBV20-1; J: TRBJ2-2; CDR3: CSAESGRANTGELFF
V: TRBV10-3; J: TRBJ2-3; CDR3: CAISNSVDTQYF
V: TRBV29-1; J: TRBJ2-1; CDR3: CSVDGSGAYNEQFF
V: TRBV29-1; J: TRBJ2-1; CDR3: CSARVAGVPYNEQFF
V: TRBV29-1; J: TRBJ2-5; CDR3: CSKAFRETQYF
V: TRBV29-1; J: TRBJ2-2; CDR3: CSVYRGNTGELFF
V: TRBV3-1; J: TRBJ1-1; CDR3: CASSHGLGSEAFF
V: TRBV4-3; J: TRBJ1-1; CDR3: CASSQVLGQVGAEAFF
V: TRBV7-2; J: TRBJ2-1; CDR3: CASIWDRAGLSYNEQFF
V: TRBV5-1; J: TRBJ1-2; CDR3: CASSLMQGSDGYTF
V: TRBV5-4; J: TRBJ2-7; CDR3: CASSSLAGKNEQYF
V: TRBV6-2/TRBV6-3; J: TRBJ1-2; CDR3: CASRRGIYGYTF
V: TRBV3-1; J: TRBJ2-5; CDR3: CASSQGLEEETQYF
V: TRBV28; J: TRBJ2-7; CDR3: CASSLTGSGTSSYEQYF
V: TRBV25-1; J: TRBJ2-1; CDR3: CASSEYNEQFF
V: TRBV7-3; J: TRBJ2-1; CDR3: CASSPAPSVEQFF
V: TRBV7-6; J: TRBJ2-7; CDR3: CASSLDRGSYEQYF
V: TRBV29-1; J: TRBJ2-1; CDR3: CSAYPQNNEQFF
V: TRBV27; J: TRBJ2-1; CDR3: CASSLPGAYNEQFF
V: TRBV7-9; J: TRBJ2-2; CDR3: CASSSGPGDTGELFF
V: TRBV11-2; J: TRBJ2-3; CDR3: CASSSYRGADTQYF
V: TRBV2; J: TRBJ1-2; CDR3: CASSVVGGYTF
V: TRBV9; J: TRBJ2-7; CDR3: CASSVAPGASYEQYF
V: TRBV4-2; J: TRBJ2-1; CDR3: CASSHAPVLDYNEQFF
V: TRBV30; J: TRBJ1-2; CDR3: CAWETERDGYTF